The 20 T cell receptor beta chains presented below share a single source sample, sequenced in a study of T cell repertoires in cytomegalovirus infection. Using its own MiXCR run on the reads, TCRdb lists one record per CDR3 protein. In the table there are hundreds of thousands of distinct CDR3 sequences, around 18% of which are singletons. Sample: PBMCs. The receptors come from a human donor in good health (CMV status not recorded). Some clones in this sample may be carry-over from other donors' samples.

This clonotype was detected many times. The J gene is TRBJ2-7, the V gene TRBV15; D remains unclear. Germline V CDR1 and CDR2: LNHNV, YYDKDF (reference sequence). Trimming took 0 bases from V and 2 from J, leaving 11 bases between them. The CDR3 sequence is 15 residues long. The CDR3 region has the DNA TGTGCCACCAGCAGAGATAGATCCCATACCTACGAGCAGTACTTC. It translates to CATSRDRSHTYEQYF.

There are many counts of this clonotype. The CDR3 DNA follows: TGCGCCAGCAGCCCCACTAGCGGGAGAAATGAGCAGTTCTTC. This encodes CASSPTSGRNEQFF. The chain uses TRBV10-2 and TRBJ2-1, with TRBD2 matching 11 bases. CDR3 length: 14 amino acids. The germline V gene encodes CDR1 WSHSY and CDR2 SAAADI. J gave up 7 bases and V 6 bases, and 5 bases lay outside the gene matches.

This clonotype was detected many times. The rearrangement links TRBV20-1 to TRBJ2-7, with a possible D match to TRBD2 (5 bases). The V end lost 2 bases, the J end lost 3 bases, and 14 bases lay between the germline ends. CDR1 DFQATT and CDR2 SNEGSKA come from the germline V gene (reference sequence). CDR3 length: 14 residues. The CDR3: CSARMSGIYYEQYF. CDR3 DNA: TGCAGTGCTAGAATGTCGGGGATATACTACGAGCAGTACTTC.

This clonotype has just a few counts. For the CDR3, the DNA is TGTGCCAGCAGTGAGAGGTTAGCGGGCTCAGATACGCAGTATTTT. Translating it yields CASSERLAGSDTQYF. This chain uses TRBV2 with TRBJ2-3; TRBD2 aligns across 7 bases. With 3 bases clipped from V and 4 bases from J, the junction kept 7 bases outside the gene matches. CDR3 size: 15 residues. Per the germline V gene, CDR1 is SNHLY and CDR2 is FYNNEI.

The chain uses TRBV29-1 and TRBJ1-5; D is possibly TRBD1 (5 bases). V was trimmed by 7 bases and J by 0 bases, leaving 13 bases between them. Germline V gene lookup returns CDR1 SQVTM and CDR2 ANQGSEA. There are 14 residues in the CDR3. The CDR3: CSAWDGHSNQPQHF. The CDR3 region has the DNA TGCAGCGCTTGGGACGGACATAGCAATCAGCCCCAGCATTTT.

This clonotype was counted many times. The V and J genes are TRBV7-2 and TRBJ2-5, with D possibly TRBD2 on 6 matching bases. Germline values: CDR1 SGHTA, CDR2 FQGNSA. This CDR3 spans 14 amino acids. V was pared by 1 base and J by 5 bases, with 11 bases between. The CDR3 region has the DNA TGTGCCAGCAGCTTAGGCGGGGCTGGGGAGACCCAGTACTTC. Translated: CASSLGGAGETQYF.

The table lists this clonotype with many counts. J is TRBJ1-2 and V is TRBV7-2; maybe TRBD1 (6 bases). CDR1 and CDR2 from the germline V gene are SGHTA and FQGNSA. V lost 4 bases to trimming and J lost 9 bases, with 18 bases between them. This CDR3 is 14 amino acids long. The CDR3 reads CASSSRGGDGSYTF. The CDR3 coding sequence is TGTGCCAGCAGCTCCCGAGGGGGGGACGGCAGCTACACCTTC.

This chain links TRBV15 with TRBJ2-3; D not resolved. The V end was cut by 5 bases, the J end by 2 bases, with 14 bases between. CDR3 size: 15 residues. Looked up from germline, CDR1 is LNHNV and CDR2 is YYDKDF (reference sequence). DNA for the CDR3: TGTGCCACCAGCCCTATAGGGTCCTACACAGATACGCAGTATTTT. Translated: CATSPIGSYTDTQYF.

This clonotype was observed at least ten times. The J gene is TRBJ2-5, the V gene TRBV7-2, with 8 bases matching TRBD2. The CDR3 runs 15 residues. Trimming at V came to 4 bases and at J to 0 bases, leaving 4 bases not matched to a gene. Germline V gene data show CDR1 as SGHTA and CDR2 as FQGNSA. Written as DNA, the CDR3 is TGTGCCAGCAGCTATGGTAGCGGGGACCAAGAGACCCAGTACTTC. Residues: CASSYGSGDQETQYF.

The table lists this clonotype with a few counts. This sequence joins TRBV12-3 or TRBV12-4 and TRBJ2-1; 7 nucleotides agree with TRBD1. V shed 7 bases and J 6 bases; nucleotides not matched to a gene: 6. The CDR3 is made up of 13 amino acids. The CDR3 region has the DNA TGTGCCAGCACCTTTGGGACAGCCAATGAGCAGTTCTTC. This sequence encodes CASTFGTANEQFF.

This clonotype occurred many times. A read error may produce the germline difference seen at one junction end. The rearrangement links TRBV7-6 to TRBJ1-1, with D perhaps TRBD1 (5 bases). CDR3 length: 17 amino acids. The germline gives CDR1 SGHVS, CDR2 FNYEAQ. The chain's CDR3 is CASSLAPGGAMGTEAFF. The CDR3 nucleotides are TGTGCCAGCAGCCTAGCTCCGGGAGGGGCTATGGGCACTGAAGCTTTCTTT. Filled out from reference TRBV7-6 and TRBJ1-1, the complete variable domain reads GAGVSQSPRYKVTKRGQDVALRCDPISGHVSLYWYRQALGQGPEFLTYFNYEAQQDKSGLPNDRFSAERPEGSISTLTIQRTEQRDSAMYRCASSLAPGGAMGTEAFFGQGTRLTVV.

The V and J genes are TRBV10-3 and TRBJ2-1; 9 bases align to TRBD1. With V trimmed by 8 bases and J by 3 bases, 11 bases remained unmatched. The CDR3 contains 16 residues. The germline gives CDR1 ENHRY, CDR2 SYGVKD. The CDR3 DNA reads TGTGCCATCGGCTCCGGGACAGGGAGTTTCTACAATGAGCAGTTCTTC. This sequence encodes CAIGSGTGSFYNEQFF.

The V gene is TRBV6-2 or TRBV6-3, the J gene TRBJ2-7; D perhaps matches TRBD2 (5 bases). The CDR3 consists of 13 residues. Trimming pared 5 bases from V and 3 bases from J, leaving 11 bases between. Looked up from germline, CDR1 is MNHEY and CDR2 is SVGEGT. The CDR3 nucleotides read TGTGCCAGCAGTCGGGGATCGAACTACGAGCAGTACTTC. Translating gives CASSRGSNYEQYF.

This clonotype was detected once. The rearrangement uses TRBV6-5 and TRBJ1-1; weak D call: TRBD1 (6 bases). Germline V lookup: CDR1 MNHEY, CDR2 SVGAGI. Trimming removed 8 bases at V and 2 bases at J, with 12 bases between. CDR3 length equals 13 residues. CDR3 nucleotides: TGTGCCAGCGTAGGACAGCGAAACACTGAAGCTTTCTTT. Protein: CASVGQRNTEAFF.

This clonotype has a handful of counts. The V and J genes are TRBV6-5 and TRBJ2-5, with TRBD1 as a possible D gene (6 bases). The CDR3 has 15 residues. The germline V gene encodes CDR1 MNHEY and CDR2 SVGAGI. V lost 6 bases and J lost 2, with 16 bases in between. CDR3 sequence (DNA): TGTGCCAGCAGCCAAGGACAGATTGTTCAAGAGACCCAGTACTTC. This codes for CASSQGQIVQETQYF.

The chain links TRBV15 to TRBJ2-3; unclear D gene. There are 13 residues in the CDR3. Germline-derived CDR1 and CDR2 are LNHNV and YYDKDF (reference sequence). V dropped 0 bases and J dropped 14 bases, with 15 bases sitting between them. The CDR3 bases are TGTGCCACCAGCAGAGATAAGGCCCGACGCCCGTATTTT. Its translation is CATSRDKARRPYF.

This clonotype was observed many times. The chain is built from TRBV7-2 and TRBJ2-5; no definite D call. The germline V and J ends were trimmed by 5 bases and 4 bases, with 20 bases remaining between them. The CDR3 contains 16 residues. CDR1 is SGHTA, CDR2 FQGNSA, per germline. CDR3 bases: TGTGCCAGCAGCCCTAAAAGGACCTTAGCCCTAGAGACCCAGTACTTC. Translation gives CASSPKRTLALETQYF.

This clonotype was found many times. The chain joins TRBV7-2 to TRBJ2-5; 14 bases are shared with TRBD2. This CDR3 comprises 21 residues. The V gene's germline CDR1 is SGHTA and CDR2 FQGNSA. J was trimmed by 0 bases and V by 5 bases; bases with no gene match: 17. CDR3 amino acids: CASSPPTGLAGGRPDQETQYF. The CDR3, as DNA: TGTGCCAGCAGCCCCCCGACAGGACTAGCGGGAGGAAGGCCCGACCAAGAGACCCAGTACTTC.

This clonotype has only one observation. In DNA, the CDR3 is TGTGCCAGCAGCTTAGATGGTTTCACCGCGGGCTACACCTTC. Its translation: CASSLDGFTAGYTF. V and J are TRBV7-8 and TRBJ1-2; the D is unclear. Trimming removed 1 base at V and 8 bases at J, with 14 bases between. Germline CDR1 reads SGHVS; CDR2 reads FQNEAQ. The CDR3 has 14 residues.

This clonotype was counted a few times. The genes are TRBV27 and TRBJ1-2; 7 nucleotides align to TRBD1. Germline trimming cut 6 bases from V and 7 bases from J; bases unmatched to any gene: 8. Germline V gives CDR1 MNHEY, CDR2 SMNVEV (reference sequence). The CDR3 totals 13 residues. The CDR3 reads CASRPHQGGGYTF. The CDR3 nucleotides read TGTGCCAGCAGACCCCATCAGGGGGGTGGCTACACCTTC.